This T cell receptor beta chain was found in a study of blood T cell repertoires in COVID-19 (dated by TCRdb to the early 2020s). Broadly, across the study: Samples from collaborators originated in the United States, Italy and Spain and spanned both the acute and convalescent phases of COVID-19. The repertoires were released in a freely available public database intended as a resource for research on the immune response to SARS-CoV-2. The material from the prospective study consisted of cDNA or gDNA derived from T cells, B-cell-depleted T cells, or PBMCs. Subjects who had been exposed to COVID-19, were actively infected with it, or had recovered from it provided the deeply sampled blood TCRbeta repertoires that made up the dataset. HLA class I and class II types, where available, came from metadata supplied by the sample provider rather than from assay-based typing. Samples were obtained from the ongoing ImmuneRACE study (first 160 participants) and from 1,254 subjects provided by 6 global collaborators. Nearly every sample came with metadata listing a de-identified subject ID, COVID-19 status, age in years and sex. Paper-wide results and their limitations: The quantity of clinical and demographic metadata differed by source and by participant and was supplied without curation.

The immunoSEQ Assay, a bias-controlled multiplex PCR, was used to amplify TCRbeta CDR3 regions from genomic DNA. Concerning the study's data processing: Within the assay, amplification of reference gene primers was used to estimate how many nucleated cells each sample contained. To quantify the absolute abundance of each unique TCRbeta CDR3 rearrangement, sequence reads were collapsed and filtered. For each sample, productive Simpson clonality was calculated as the square root of Simpson's diversity index over productive rearrangements. TCRdb took over this immuneACCESS table, retaining in-frame rearrangements with V and J assigned. Such tables are incomplete; in checked studies, under half of the missing clones stem from an unresolved V gene, and the remainder is unexplained. The V and J calls and clone size were taken over from that table, and D and trimming were inferred from the DNA. The sample table records thousands of clones; approximately 84% of these occur just once. Together, the top ten hold over 15% of the sample.

Each collaborating institution followed its own protocols to collect whole blood in K2EDTA tubes. For TCRbeta analysis, collaborators shipped samples in one of three forms: frozen whole blood, isolated PBMCs, or DNA extracted from either of those sample types. Note on this clone: Its antigen is currently not known. It has no much larger one-base neighbor in the sample; base qualities were not kept.

The germline V gene gives CDR1 as SGHNT and CDR2 as YENEEA. The CDR3 covers 11 residues, taking in both the cysteine and the phenylalanine. The CDR3 DNA has 33 bases and is translated from base 1. The V end loses 4 bases and the J end loses 8 bases, and a stretch of 8 bases separates them. The sample taken for sequencing was peripheral blood. The receptor chain draws on TRBV11-3 and TRBJ1-1; the D gene cannot be resolved reliably. This clonotype originated in a human donor with active COVID-19. The donor label of this sample is uncertain. The DNA sequence follows: TGTGCCAGCAGCTCTCCGTCGGAAGCTTTCTTT. This translates into CASSSPSEAFF.